The present T cell receptor (beta chain) was sequenced within a study of patients and donors after allogeneic stem cell transplantation (dated by TCRdb to the early 2020s). The library was made by RT-PCR. Sequencing instrument: NextSeq 550. The public reads were quality trimmed at Q25 with fastp and then assembled into clones with MiXCR by TCRdb, keeping productive beta chains. Records with the same CDR3 protein are collapsed into one entry carrying the most frequent genes and DNA. A total of 390,000 or so distinct CDR3 sequences appear in this sample, around 15% of them only once. The top ten constitute less than 8% of the sample. Of note for this clonotype: The specificity of this receptor is unknown. A much larger clone differs by one base, so this may be a read error.

The source of this sequence is a human donor who was either an allogeneic HSCT recipient or a stem cell or donor lymphocyte infusion donor (not recorded which). It is not recorded whose cells these are; they may come from a transplant donor. Sample: blood, either unsorted or a sorted T cell fraction (not recorded which).

The sequenced DNA: TGTGCCGGCAGCTTGATAGATACGCAGTATTTT. This codes for CAGSLIDTQYF. The V and J segments used are TRBV7-2 and TRBJ2-3; the D gene identity is not certain. CDR1 and CDR2 (SGHTA, FQGNSA) derive from the germline V gene. The CDR3 goes from the cysteine to the phenylalanine over 11 residues. CDR3 DNA only is kept here, 33 bases in frame from base 1.